The entry that follows covers one T cell receptor beta chain sequence. No antigen is known for it. A junction boundary mismatches the germline segment, possibly from a read error. In preparing bulk TCR libraries, previously described methods and listed TCR primers were used. TCRdb itself ran the PCR reads through MiXCR, one entry per CDR3 protein. The sample yields more than 450,000 distinct CDR3 sequences, over 20% seen once. The data are from a study of molecular identifiers for immune sequencing clone quantification. This CDR3 spans 12 amino acids. Germline CDR1 SNHLY, CDR2 FYNNEI. Findings and limits, study-wide: Over 99% of effector molecules, yet under 1% of naive-cell molecules, were held by clones above 20 RNA copies. Among roughly 910,000 naive cells, spiked Jurkat TCR RNA from a single cell was reportedly detectable.

Sequencing libraries of naive CD8 cells derived from around 20,000 to 990,000 sorted cells with 10%, 30% or 50% RNA. This chain joins TRBV2 and TRBJ2-1; either TRBD1 or TRBD2 may fit D (6 bases each). The specimen sequenced was naive CD8+ T cells from blood, with Jurkat cell RNA spiked in. Subset of the sample: FACS-sorted CD8+CD4-CCR7+CD45RA+ naive T cells. The clonotype originates from a human donor in good health. Some libraries in this study had Jurkat cell RNA spiked in. The CDR3 DNA reads as TGTGCCAGCCGTGAAGGGGGGAATGAGCAGTTCTTC. It codes for CASREGGNEQFF.